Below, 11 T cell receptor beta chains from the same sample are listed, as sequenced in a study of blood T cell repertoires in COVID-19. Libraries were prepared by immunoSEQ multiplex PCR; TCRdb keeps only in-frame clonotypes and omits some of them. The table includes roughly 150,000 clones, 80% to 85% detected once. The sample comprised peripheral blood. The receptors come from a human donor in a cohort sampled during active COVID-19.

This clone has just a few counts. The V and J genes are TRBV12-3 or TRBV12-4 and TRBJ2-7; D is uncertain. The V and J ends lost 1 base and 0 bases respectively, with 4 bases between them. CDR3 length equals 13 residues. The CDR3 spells CASSLGSSYEQYF. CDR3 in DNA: TGTGCCAGCAGTTTAGGGAGCTCCTACGAGCAGTACTTC.

The CDR3 here is CASSLIAGANVLTF. Here the CDR3 DNA reads TGTGCCAGCAGCCTAATAGCTGGGGCCAACGTCCTGACTTTC. This chain joins TRBV28 and TRBJ2-6, with D uncertain. There are 14 residues in the CDR3. In germline, CDR1 is MDHEN, CDR2 SYDVKM. V gave up 6 bases and J gave up 2 bases, with 8 bases separating them.

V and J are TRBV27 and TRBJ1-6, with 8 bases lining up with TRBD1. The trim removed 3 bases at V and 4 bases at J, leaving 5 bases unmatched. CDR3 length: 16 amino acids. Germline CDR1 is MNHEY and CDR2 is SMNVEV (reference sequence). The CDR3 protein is CASSFGTGGYNSPLHF. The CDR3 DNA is TGTGCCAGCAGTTTCGGGACAGGAGGATATAATTCACCCCTCCACTTT.

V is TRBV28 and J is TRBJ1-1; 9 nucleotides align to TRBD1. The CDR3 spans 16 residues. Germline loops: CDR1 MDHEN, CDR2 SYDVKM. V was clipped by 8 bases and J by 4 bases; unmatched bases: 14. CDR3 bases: TGTGCCAGCTCTAACAGGGGGCGGGGAGGGGTCACTGAAGCTTTCTTT. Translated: CASSNRGRGGVTEAFF.

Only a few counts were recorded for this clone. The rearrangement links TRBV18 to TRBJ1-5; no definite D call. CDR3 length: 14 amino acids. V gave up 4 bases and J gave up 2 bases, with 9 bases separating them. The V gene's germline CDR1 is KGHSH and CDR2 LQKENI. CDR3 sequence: CASSLGQGNQPQHF. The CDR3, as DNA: TGTGCCAGCTCACTCGGCCAGGGCAATCAGCCCCAGCATTTT.

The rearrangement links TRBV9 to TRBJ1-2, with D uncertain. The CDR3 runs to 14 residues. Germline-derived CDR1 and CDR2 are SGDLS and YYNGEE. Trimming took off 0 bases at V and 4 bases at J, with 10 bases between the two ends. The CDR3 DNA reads TGTGCCAGCAGCGTAGCTCGCGAGGCCTATGGCTACACCTTC. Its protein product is CASSVAREAYGYTF.

CDR3 sequence: CASSFAARGRNEKLFF. The CDR3 bases are TGTGCCAGCAGCTTCGCCGCGCGGGGTAGGAATGAAAAACTGTTTTTT. This chain uses TRBV7-2 with TRBJ1-4; unclear D gene. The CDR3 spans 16 residues. CDR1 and CDR2 from the germline V gene are SGHTA and FQGNSA. V was pared by 3 bases and J by 5 bases, with 16 bases between.

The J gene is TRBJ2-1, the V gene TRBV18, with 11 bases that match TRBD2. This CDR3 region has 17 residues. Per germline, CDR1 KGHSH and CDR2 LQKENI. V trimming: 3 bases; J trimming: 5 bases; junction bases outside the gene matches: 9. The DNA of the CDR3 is TGTGCCAGCTCACCCCGTTATAGCGGGGGGGGCCACAATGAGCAGTTCTTC. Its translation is CASSPRYSGGGHNEQFF.

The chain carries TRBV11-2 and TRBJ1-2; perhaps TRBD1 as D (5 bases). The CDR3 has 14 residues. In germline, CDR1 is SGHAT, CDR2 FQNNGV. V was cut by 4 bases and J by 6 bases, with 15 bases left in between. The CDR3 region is CASSSRGESDGYTF. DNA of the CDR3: TGTGCCAGCAGCTCCCGGGGGGAGTCGGATGGCTACACCTTC.

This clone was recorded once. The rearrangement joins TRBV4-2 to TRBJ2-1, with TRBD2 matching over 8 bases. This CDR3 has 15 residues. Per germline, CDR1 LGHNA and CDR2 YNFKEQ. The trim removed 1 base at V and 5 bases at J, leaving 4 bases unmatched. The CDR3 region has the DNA TGTGCCAGCAGCCAAGTCGGGGGGGCTAACAATGAGCAGTTCTTC. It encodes CASSQVGGANNEQFF.

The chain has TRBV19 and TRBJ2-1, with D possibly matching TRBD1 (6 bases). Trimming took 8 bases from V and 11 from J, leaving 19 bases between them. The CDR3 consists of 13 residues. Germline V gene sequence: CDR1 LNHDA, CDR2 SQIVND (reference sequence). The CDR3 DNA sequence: TGTGCCAGTTCAGGGGCAGCAGTGGATAAGCAGTTCTTC. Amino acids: CASSGAAVDKQFF.